This is a list of T cell receptor beta chains from one sample in a study of T-cell reconstitution after alpha-beta-depleted transplantation in children. One entry per CDR3 protein, called by TCRdb with MiXCR from the PCR reads. The repertoire holds almost 600,000 distinct CDR3 sequences, with over 20% as singletons. The sample in question was PBMCs, obtained before TCRalphabeta/CD19-depleted stem cell transplant. These receptors were obtained from a boy under two years old with Wiskott-Aldrich syndrome, due to receive a stem cell transplant. The CDR3 runs from the conserved cysteine through the conserved F or W. D genes are given only for firm matches. Rows may omit the clone size; those that give it use once, few, many or a size class.

>TRBV7-9|15|.|.|TRBJ2-7
CASSFTTGFGYEQYF
TGTGCCAGCAGCTTTACTACAGGGTTCGGCTACGAGCAGTACTTC
>TRBV5-4|14|TRBD2|.|TRBJ2-3
CASSPAGGSDTQYF
TGTGCCAGCAGTCCAGCGGGAGGCTCAGATACGCAGTATTTT
>TRBV20-1|14|TRBD2|.|TRBJ2-7
CSARVSGSFAEQYF
TGCAGCGCTAGGGTTAGCGGGAGCTTTGCCGAGCAGTACTTC
>TRBV5-6|16|.|.|TRBJ2-2
CASSLLPSERTGELFF
TGTGCCAGCAGCTTGTTACCTAGCGAGAGGACCGGGGAGCTGTTTTTT
>TRBV6-7|16|.|.|TRBJ1-6
CASSLRFSFFDSPLHF
TGTGCCAGCAGTCTACGTTTCTCATTTTTCGATTCACCCCTCCACTTT
>TRBV4-2|17|TRBD2|.|TRBJ2-1
CASSHELPGLAGAEQFF
TGTGCCAGCAGCCACGAACTTCCGGGACTAGCGGGAGCGGAGCAGTTCTTC
>TRBV5-1|16|.|.|TRBJ1-3
CASSLVGGVSGNTIYF
TGCGCCAGCAGCTTGGTAGGGGGAGTTTCTGGAAACACCATATATTTT
>TRBV5-1|16|TRBD2|few|TRBJ2-5
CASSPGVTSGQETQYF
TGCGCCAGCAGCCCGGGTGTGACTAGCGGACAAGAGACCCAGTACTTC
>TRBV20-1|15|TRBD1|.|TRBJ2-1
CSVRNRDRGFNEQFF
TGCAGTGTTAGAAACCGGGACAGGGGCTTCAATGAGCAGTTCTTC
>TRBV7-9|16|TRBD1|.|TRBJ2-7
CASSSRPGQGQGEQYF
TGTGCCAGCAGCTCCAGACCGGGACAGGGACAAGGCGAGCAGTACTTC
>TRBV11-2|15|.|.|TRBJ1-3
CASSLGATSGNTIYF
TGTGCCAGCAGCTTAGGGGCCACCTCGGGAAACACCATATATTTT
>TRBV5-1|17|TRBD2|few|TRBJ2-3
CASSFQILAGGTDTQYF
TGCGCCAGCAGCTTCCAAATACTAGCGGGAGGGACAGATACGCAGTATTTT
>TRBV12-3/TRBV12-4|13|TRBD1|few|TRBJ2-7
CASRSRQGNEQYF
TGTGCCAGCAGATCCCGACAGGGGAACGAGCAGTACTTC
>TRBV5-1|16|.|.|TRBJ2-1
CASSPRAGRDYNEQFF
TGCGCCAGCAGCCCGCGCGCAGGGAGAGATTACAATGAGCAGTTCTTC
>TRBV15|16|.|.|TRBJ2-6
CATSRTRFSGANVLTF
TGTGCCACCAGCCGGACCAGGTTCTCTGGGGCCAACGTCCTGACTTTC
>TRBV9|16|TRBD1|.|TRBJ1-2
CASSVDIGQGEDGYTF
TGTGCCAGCAGCGTAGATATTGGACAGGGGGAGGATGGCTACACCTTC
>TRBV5-1|17|TRBD2|.|TRBJ2-1
CASSLGPSTSAYNEQFF
TGCGCCAGCAGCTTGGGCCCCTCGACTAGCGCCTACAATGAGCAGTTCTTC
>TRBV10-3|13|.|.|TRBJ1-3
CAIRANAGNTIYF
TGTGCCATCAGAGCAAATGCCGGAAACACCATATATTTT
>TRBV15|14|.|.|TRBJ2-1
CATSISLLAHEQFF
TGTGCCACCAGCATTTCCTTACTAGCCCATGAGCAGTTCTTC
>TRBV12-3/TRBV12-4|14|.|few|TRBJ2-7
CASSSSSEGPEQYF
TGTGCCAGCAGTTCCTCTAGCGAGGGCCCTGAGCAGTACTTC
>TRBV2|15|TRBD2|.|TRBJ2-3
CASSVVVAGADTQYF
TGTGCCAGCAGTGTGGTGGTAGCGGGAGCGGATACGCAGTATTTT
>TRBV5-5|16|.|.|TRBJ2-2
CASSFRGLANTGELFF
TGTGCCAGCAGCTTTCGCGGGCTCGCGAACACCGGGGAGCTGTTTTTT
>TRBV6-2/TRBV6-3|15|TRBD2|few|TRBJ2-5
CASSSPGLAIETQYF
TGTGCCAGCAGTTCCCCGGGACTAGCAATAGAGACCCAGTACTTC
>TRBV6-1|11|.|.|TRBJ1-2
CASTANYGYTF
TGTGCCAGCACCGCTAACTATGGCTACACCTTC
>TRBV5-1|14|.|few|TRBJ1-4
CASSLVATNEKLFF
TGCGCCAGCAGCTTGGTCGCAACTAATGAAAAACTGTTTTTT
>TRBV7-2|15|.|few|TRBJ1-1
CASSLVGSSNTEAFF
TGTGCCAGCAGCTTAGTAGGCTCCTCGAACACTGAAGCTTTCTTT
>TRBV12-3/TRBV12-4|16|.|few|TRBJ2-4
CASTAGRSLAKNIQYF
TGTGCCAGCACCGCCGGACGGAGTCTAGCCAAAAACATTCAGTACTTC
>TRBV6-1|16|TRBD2|few|TRBJ2-1
CASSGLAGVRRNEQFF
TGTGCCAGCAGTGGTTTAGCGGGAGTTAGAAGGAATGAGCAGTTCTTC
>TRBV27|13|.|.|TRBJ2-3
CASSYEGTDTQYF
TGTGCCAGCAGTTACGAGGGCACAGATACGCAGTATTTT
>TRBV28|14|.|.|TRBJ2-5
CASSFGDGLQTQYF
TGTGCCAGCAGTTTTGGGGACGGATTGCAGACCCAGTACTTC
>TRBV7-2|14|.|few|TRBJ2-2
CASSLEPETGELFF
TGTGCCAGCAGCTTAGAACCCGAGACCGGGGAGCTGTTTTTT
>TRBV20-1|13|.|few|TRBJ1-6
CSAQRWVDSPLHF
TGCAGTGCCCAGCGCTGGGTAGATTCACCCCTCCACTTT
>TRBV20-1|16|TRBD2|.|TRBJ2-3
CSARDSGQLNTDTQYF
TGCAGTGCTAGAGATAGCGGGCAATTGAACACAGATACGCAGTATTTT
>TRBV12-3/TRBV12-4|14|TRBD1|.|TRBJ1-2
CASTFRQGGYGYTF
TGTGCCAGCACCTTTAGACAGGGCGGCTATGGCTACACCTTC
>TRBV5-1|13|.|.|TRBJ2-3
CASSRGDTDTQYF
TGCGCCAGCAGCAGGGGGGACACAGATACGCAGTATTTT
>TRBV20-1|13|.|few|TRBJ2-7
CSASSGGRYEQYF
TGCAGTGCTAGCAGTGGGGGCCGCTACGAGCAGTACTTC
>TRBV20-1|12|.|.|TRBJ2-3
CSARRLTDTQYF
TGCAGTGCTCGCCGCTTAACAGATACGCAGTATTTT
>TRBV6-2/TRBV6-3|21|TRBD1|few|TRBJ2-5
CASSRHSGTGGVAVRRETQYF
TGTGCCAGCTCGAGACATTCCGGGACAGGGGGCGTCGCAGTCAGGAGGGAGACCCAGTACTTC
>TRBV7-2|15|TRBD2|few|TRBJ2-7
CASTLTSGIYYEQYF
TGTGCCAGCACCCTGACTAGCGGGATTTACTACGAGCAGTACTTC
>TRBV28|13|TRBD2|many|TRBJ2-3
CASSLGLAGTQYF
TGTGCCAGCAGTTTAGGTCTAGCGGGTACGCAGTATTTT
>TRBV5-1|14|.|.|TRBJ2-7
CASSHSTVSYEQYF
TGCGCCAGCAGCCATAGTACAGTCTCCTACGAGCAGTACTTC